Listed below are T cell receptor beta chains from one sample, sequenced in a study of PD-1 blockade in classical Hodgkin lymphoma. Some clones are missing from TCRdb's copy, which holds only in-frame ones; the method was immunoSEQ multiplex PCR. Of roughly 30,000 clones listed, 65% to 80% are singletons. Sequences were derived from CD4+ T cells from blood, sampled before the fourth cycle of nivolumab. The receptor source for this set is a human donor with classical Hodgkin lymphoma. Both conserved end residues are part of each CDR3. A D gene is named only where the DNA matches it firmly. Size tells how often a clone was seen (once, few, many) or the class of an expanded clone, and some rows leave it out.

clone_size d_call j_call v_call cdr3_nt cdr3_aa
. . TRBJ1-5 TRBV6-6 TGTGCCAGCAGAACGAGCAGGGGCAGCAATCAGCCCCAGCATTTT CASRTSRGSNQPQHF
. TRBD1 TRBJ1-3 TRBV4-1 TGCGCCAGCAGCATCGGGACAGGGCTAGGAAACACCATATATTTT CASSIGTGLGNTIYF
. . TRBJ2-7 TRBV4-2 TGTGCCAGCAGCCTCGGACAGATACCCTACGAGCAGTACTTC CASSLGQIPYEQYF
. . TRBJ1-3 TRBV7-2 TGTGCCAGCAGCTTAACTCGAGGACAACGGCCTGGAAACACCATATATTTT CASSLTRGQRPGNTIYF
. . TRBJ1-2 TRBV29-1 TGCAGCGTTGAAGATCGGTGGGGCCGCTATGGCTACACCTTC CSVEDRWGRYGYTF
. . TRBJ1-1 TRBV6-1 TGTGCCAGCAGTGTAGGGCAACCGAACACTGAAGCTTTCTTT CASSVGQPNTEAFF
. TRBD2 TRBJ2-4 TRBV6-1 TGTGCCAGCAGCGGGACTAGATCTGTGTACATTCAGTACTTC CASSGTRSVYIQYF
. TRBD1 TRBJ1-2 TRBV5-1 TGCGCCAGCAGCCCCAGGGGGCCCGGGTCGGAGGGCTACACCTTC CASSPRGPGSEGYTF
. TRBD1 TRBJ1-2 TRBV4-2 TGTGCCAGCAGCCAAGACAGGGGGCCCTATGGCTACACCTTC CASSQDRGPYGYTF
. . TRBJ2-4 TRBV19 TGTGCCAGTAACCCCCAGGGGAAAAACATTCAGTACTTC CASNPQGKNIQYF
. . TRBJ2-7 TRBV28 TGTGCCAGCAGTTTGAATGGGCGGACAGCGTCCTACGAGCAGTACTTC CASSLNGRTASYEQYF
. . TRBJ1-1 TRBV9 TGTGCCAGCAGCACCACTGGGGGGAACACTGAAGCTTTCTTT CASSTTGGNTEAFF
. TRBD2 TRBJ2-3 TRBV19 TGTGCCAGTAGTAAAAGCGGGGACGGCACAGATACGCAGTATTTT CASSKSGDGTDTQYF
. TRBD2 TRBJ2-1 TRBV4-2 TGTGCCAGCAGCCAGCTGGGAGCTAGCGGGAGCCGAAATGAGCAGTTCTTC CASSQLGASGSRNEQFF
. . TRBJ2-1 TRBV2 TGTGCCAGCAGTTTGCAAACCTCCTACAATGAGCAGTTCTTC CASSLQTSYNEQFF
. . TRBJ1-2 TRBV28 TGTGCCAGCAGTTCTCCCGGGTGGAACTATGGCTACACCTTC CASSSPGWNYGYTF
. . TRBJ2-5 TRBV7-3 TGTGCCAGCAGCTCGGGGACCCCCCAAGAGACCCAGTACTTC CASSSGTPQETQYF
. . TRBJ1-5 TRBV7-2 TGTGCCAGCAGCTTAAAGCCCGAGCAGCCCCAGCATTTT CASSLKPEQPQHF
. TRBD1 TRBJ2-7 TRBV6-5 TGTGCCAGCAGAAGGGACAGGGGCCCCGACTACGAGCAGTACTTC CASRRDRGPDYEQYF
. TRBD1 TRBJ2-2 TRBV6-1 TGTGCCAGCAGTGATGGCGGGACAGGGGGCATCGGGGAGCTGTTTTTT CASSDGGTGGIGELFF
. TRBD2 TRBJ2-1 TRBV5-1 TGCGCCAGCAGCCAGGGACTAGCGGGCTACAATGAGCAGTTCTTC CASSQGLAGYNEQFF
. . TRBJ2-7 TRBV4-2 TGTGCCAGCAGCCAAGACCTTAGTAGCAGGGGCGGCGAGCAGTACTTC CASSQDLSSRGGEQYF
. TRBD1 TRBJ1-2 TRBV5-1 TGCGCCAGCAGCCGGGGACAGGGGGCTTATGGCTACACCTTC CASSRGQGAYGYTF
. . TRBJ1-2 TRBV5-4 TGTGCCAGCAGCTTGGGGCACAGCGACGGGGGTGGCTACACCTTC CASSLGHSDGGGYTF
. . TRBJ2-1 TRBV7-3 TGTGCCAGCAGCTCAACAGGGACTACTCTCAATGAGCAGTTCTTC CASSSTGTTLNEQFF
few . TRBJ2-3 TRBV11-1 TGTGCCAGCAGCTCGGGACTGATCGAGGGGGATACGCAGTATTTT CASSSGLIEGDTQYF
few TRBD2 TRBJ2-3 TRBV5-4 TGTGCCAGCAGCTTGGGGCTAGCGGGAGACAAAGATACGCAGTATTTT CASSLGLAGDKDTQYF
. . TRBJ1-1 TRBV19 TGTGCCAGTAGTGACCGGGACGGCCGCTCGGAAGCTTTCTTT CASSDRDGRSEAFF
. TRBD1 TRBJ1-2 TRBV5-4 TGTGCCAGCAGCCCCCAGGGGGCTAACTATGGCTACACCTTC CASSPQGANYGYTF
few . TRBJ1-2 TRBV10-3 TGTGCCATCAGTGAAGGGGACCGATTCTATGGCTACACCTTC CAISEGDRFYGYTF
few . TRBJ2-7 TRBV5-1 TGCGCCAGCAGCTCCCCTGGAGGGGGCAGGGGAGGCTACGAGCAGTACTTC CASSSPGGGRGGYEQYF
. . TRBJ1-3 TRBV28 TGTGCCAGCGGGGGGGGCCCAAGCTCTGGAAACACCATATATTTT CASGGGPSSGNTIYF
. . TRBJ1-4 TRBV4-1 TGCGCCAGCAGCCAATTGGGGACGGCCGATGAAAAACTGTTTTTT CASSQLGTADEKLFF
once . TRBJ2-1 TRBV7-3 TGTGCCAGCAGCTTACCCCCCGGCAATGAGCAGTTCTTC CASSLPPGNEQFF
. . TRBJ2-2 TRBV11-2 TGTGCCAGCAGCTTAGTTGGGAGCACCGGGGAGCTGTTTTTT CASSLVGSTGELFF